Described below is a single TCR beta chain sequence and its context. Other DNA sequences in this sample translate to the same CDR3. This CDR3 spans 16 amino acids. J was trimmed by 2 bases and V by 4 bases; bases with no gene match: 6. The germline V gene encodes CDR1 SGHRS and CDR2 YFSETQ. The data are from a study of blood T cell repertoires in COVID-19. Sequencing used immunoSEQ multiplex PCR; TCRdb keeps in-frame clones, though not all of them. This sample yields more than 95,000 clones, of which about 85% are seen a single time; under 4% belongs to the top ten. Sequencing was performed on peripheral blood. This receptor was taken from a man aged 45-65 years in a cohort sampled during active COVID-19. The chain is built from TRBV5-1 and TRBJ2-1; 10 bases line up with TRBD2. CDR3 region: CASSAGLAGAYNEQFF. DNA for the CDR3: TGCGCCAGCAGCGCCGGGCTAGCGGGGGCCTACAATGAGCAGTTCTTC.